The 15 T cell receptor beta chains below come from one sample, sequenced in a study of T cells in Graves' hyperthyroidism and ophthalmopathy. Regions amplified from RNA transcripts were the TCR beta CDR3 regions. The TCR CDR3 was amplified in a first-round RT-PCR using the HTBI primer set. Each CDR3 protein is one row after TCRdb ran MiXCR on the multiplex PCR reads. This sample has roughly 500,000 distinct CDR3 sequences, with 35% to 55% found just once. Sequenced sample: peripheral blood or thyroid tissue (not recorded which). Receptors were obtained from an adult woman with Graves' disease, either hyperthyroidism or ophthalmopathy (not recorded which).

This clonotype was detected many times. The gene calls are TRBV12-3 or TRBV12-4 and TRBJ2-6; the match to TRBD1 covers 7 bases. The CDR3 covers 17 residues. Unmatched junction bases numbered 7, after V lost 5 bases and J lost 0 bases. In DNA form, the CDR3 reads TGTGCCAGCAGTCCGCTGGGACAGATCTCTGGGGCCAACGTCCTGACTTTC. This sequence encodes CASSPLGQISGANVLTF.

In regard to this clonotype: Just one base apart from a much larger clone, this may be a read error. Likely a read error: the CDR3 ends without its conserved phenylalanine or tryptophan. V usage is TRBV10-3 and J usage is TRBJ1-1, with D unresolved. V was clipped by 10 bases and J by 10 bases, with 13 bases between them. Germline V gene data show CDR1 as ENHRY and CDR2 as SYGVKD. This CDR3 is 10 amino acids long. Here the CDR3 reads CASGNLGAFS. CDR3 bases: TGTGCCAGTGGGAACTTAGGAGCTTTCTCT.

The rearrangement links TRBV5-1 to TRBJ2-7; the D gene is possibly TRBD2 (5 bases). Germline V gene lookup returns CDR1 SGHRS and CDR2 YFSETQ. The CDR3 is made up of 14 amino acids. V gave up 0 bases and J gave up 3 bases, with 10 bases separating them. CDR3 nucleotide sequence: TGCGCCAGCAGCTTGGATGTGGGAGACTACGAGCAGTACTTC. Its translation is CASSLDVGDYEQYF. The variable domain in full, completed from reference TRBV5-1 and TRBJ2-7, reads KAGVTQTPRYLIKTRGQQVTLSCSPISGHRSVSWYQQTPGQGLQFLFEYFSETQRNKGNFPGRFSGRQFSNSRSEMNVSTLELGDSALYLCASSLDVGDYEQYFGPGTRLTVT.

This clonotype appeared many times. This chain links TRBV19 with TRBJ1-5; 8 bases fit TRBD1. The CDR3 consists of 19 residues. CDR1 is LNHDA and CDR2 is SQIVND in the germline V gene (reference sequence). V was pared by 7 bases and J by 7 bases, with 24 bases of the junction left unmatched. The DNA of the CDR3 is TGTGCCAGTACCCCATACGACAGGGGCCCGTCATGGAGTAGCCAGCCCCAGCATTTT. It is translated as CASTPYDRGPSWSSQPQHF.

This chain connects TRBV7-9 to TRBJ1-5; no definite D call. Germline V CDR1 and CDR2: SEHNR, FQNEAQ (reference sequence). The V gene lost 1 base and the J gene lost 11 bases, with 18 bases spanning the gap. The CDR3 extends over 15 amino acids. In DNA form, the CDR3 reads TGTGCCAGCAGCTTAGTTAGACATGAGGCGGAGACCCAGCATTTT. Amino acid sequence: CASSLVRHEAETQHF.

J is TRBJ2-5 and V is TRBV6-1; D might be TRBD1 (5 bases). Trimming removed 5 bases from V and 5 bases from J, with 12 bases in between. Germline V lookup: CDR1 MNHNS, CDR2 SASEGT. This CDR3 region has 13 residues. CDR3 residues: CASSYDSRETQYF. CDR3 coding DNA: TGTGCCAGCAGTTACGACAGTCGGGAGACCCAGTACTTC.

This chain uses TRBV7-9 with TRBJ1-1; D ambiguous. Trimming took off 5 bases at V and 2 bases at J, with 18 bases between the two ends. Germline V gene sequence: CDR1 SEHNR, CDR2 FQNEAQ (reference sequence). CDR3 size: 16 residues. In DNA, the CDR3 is TGTGCCAGCAGCCACAGAGCGGGAGGGTTCAACACTGAAGCTTTCTTT. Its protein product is CASSHRAGGFNTEAFF.

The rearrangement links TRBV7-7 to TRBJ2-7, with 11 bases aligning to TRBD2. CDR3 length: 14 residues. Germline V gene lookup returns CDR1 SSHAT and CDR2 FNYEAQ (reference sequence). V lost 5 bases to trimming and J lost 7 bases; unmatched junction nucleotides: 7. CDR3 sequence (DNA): TGTGCCAGCAGCCTTACTAGCGGGAGTGTAGAGCAGTACTTC. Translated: CASSLTSGSVEQYF.

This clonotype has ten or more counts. For the CDR3, the DNA is TGTGCCAGCAGCTTTGGGACAGGGGTGAGGAAACTGTTTTTT. Translating it yields CASSFGTGVRKLFF. The gene calls are TRBV5-6 and TRBJ1-4, with 10 bases that match TRBD1. There are 14 residues in the CDR3. V gave up 2 bases and J gave up 11 bases; unmatched junction bases: 6. Germline CDR1 and CDR2: SGHDT and YYEEEE.

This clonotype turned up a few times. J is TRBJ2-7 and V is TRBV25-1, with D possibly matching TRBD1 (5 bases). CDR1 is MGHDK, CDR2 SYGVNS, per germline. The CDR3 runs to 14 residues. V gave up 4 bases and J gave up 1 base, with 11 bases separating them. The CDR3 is CASSATGQSYEQYF. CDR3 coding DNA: TGTGCCAGCAGTGCAACAGGTCAATCCTACGAGCAGTACTTC.

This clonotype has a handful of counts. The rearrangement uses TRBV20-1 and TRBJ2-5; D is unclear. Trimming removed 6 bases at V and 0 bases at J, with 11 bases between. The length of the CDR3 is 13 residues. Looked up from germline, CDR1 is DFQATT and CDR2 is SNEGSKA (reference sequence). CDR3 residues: CSASSYNQETQYF. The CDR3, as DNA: TGCAGTGCCAGCAGCTATAACCAAGAGACCCAGTACTTC.

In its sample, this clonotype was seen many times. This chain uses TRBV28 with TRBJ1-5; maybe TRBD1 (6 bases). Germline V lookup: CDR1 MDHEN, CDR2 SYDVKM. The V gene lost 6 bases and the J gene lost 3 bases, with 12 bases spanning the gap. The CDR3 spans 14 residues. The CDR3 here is CASSVDSNNQPQHF. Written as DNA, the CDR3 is TGTGCCAGCAGCGTGGACAGTAACAATCAGCCCCAGCATTTT.

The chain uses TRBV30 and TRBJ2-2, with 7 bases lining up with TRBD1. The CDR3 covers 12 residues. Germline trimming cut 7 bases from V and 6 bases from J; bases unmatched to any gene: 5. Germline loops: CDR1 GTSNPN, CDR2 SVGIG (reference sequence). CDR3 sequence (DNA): TGTGCCTCCCAGGGGGTATCCGGGGAGCTGTTTTTT. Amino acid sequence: CASQGVSGELFF.

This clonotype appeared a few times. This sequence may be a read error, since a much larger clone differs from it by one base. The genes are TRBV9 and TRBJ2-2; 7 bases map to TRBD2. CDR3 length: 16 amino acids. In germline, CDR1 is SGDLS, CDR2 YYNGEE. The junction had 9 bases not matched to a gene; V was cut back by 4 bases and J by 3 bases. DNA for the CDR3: TGTGCCAGCAGCATCTTCAGGACTAGAGACACCGGGGAGCTGTTTTTT. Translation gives CASSIFRTRDTGELFF.

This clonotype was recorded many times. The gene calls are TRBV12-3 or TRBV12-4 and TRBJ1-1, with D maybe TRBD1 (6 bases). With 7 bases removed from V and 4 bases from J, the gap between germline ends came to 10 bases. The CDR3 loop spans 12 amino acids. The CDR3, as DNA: TGTGCCAGCACGCGGACAGTCACTGAAGCTTTCTTT. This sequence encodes CASTRTVTEAFF.